What follows is one T cell receptor (beta chain) and its context. Using immunoSEQ multiplex PCR, the repertoire was profiled, and TCRdb retains in-frame clones only, with some absent. The sample has fewer than 300,000 clones, 88% seen once. V lost 1 base and J lost 4; bases outside the gene matches: 8. Germline loops: CDR1 KGHSH, CDR2 LQKENI. The CDR3 runs to 17 residues. The data originate from a study of blood T cell repertoires in COVID-19. The sample taken for sequencing was peripheral blood. The source is a man aged 60 to 69 who had recovered from COVID-19. This chain uses TRBV18 with TRBJ2-7, with 12 bases fitting TRBD1. The CDR3 reads CASSPQSGTGGDYEQYF. The CDR3 DNA reads TGTGCCAGCTCACCACAATCCGGGACAGGGGGCGATTACGAGCAGTACTTC. Full variable domain (rest looked up from reference TRBV18 and TRBJ2-7): NAGVMQNPRHLVRRRGQEARLRCSPMKGHSHVYWYRQLPEEGLKFMVYLQKENIIDESGMPKERFSAEFPKEGPSILRIQQVVRGDSAAYFCASSPQSGTGGDYEQYFGPGTRLTVT.